The 8 T cell receptor beta chains given below trace back to one sample, sequenced in a study of blood T cells in healthy people across ages. A second 7 to 11 cycle PCR used barcoded and J-beta primers. A single record per CDR3 protein comes from TCRdb applying MiXCR to the 5' RACE reads. The sample lists around 1.1 million distinct CDR3 sequences; around two fifths were seen once. Sequencing used blood. The receptors were gathered from a young man in good health.

This clonotype was seen a handful of times. J is TRBJ2-1 and V is TRBV14; D is possibly TRBD1 (6 bases). V lost 6 bases and J lost 11, with 20 bases in between. The CDR3 has 14 residues. Germline V gene data show CDR1 as SGHDN and CDR2 as FVKESK. The CDR3 DNA sequence: TGTGCCAGCAGAATTTCAGGGGATAATCCCAAGCAGTTCTTC. It encodes CASRISGDNPKQFF.

The rearrangement links TRBV2 to TRBJ1-2; D might be TRBD1 (5 bases). V was trimmed by 6 bases and J by 2 bases, leaving 10 bases between them. The length of the CDR3 is 13 residues. Looked up from germline, CDR1 is SNHLY and CDR2 is FYNNEI. CDR3 in DNA: TGTGCCAGCAGGGGGCTAAGGAACTATGGCTACACCTTC. It translates to CASRGLRNYGYTF. The whole variable domain, remainder taken from reference TRBV2 and TRBJ1-2, is EPEVTQTPSHQVTQMGQEVILRCVPISNHLYFYWYRQILGQKVEFLVSFYNNEISEKSEIFDDQFSVERPDGSNFTLKIRSTKLEDSAMYFCASRGLRNYGYTFGSGTRLTVV.

This chain connects TRBV9 to TRBJ2-1; perhaps TRBD1 as D (6 bases). In germline, CDR1 is SGDLS, CDR2 YYNGEE. This CDR3 spans 15 amino acids. V was trimmed by 3 bases and J by 0 bases, leaving 10 bases between them. This CDR3 reads CASSGTGNSYNEQFF. CDR3 in DNA: TGTGCCAGCAGCGGAACAGGGAACTCCTACAATGAGCAGTTCTTC.

This chain connects TRBV6-1 to TRBJ1-3; D not resolved. With 8 bases removed from V and 0 bases from J, the gap between germline ends came to 11 bases. The CDR3 has 14 amino acids. Germline V gene data show CDR1 as MNHNS and CDR2 as SASEGT. This chain's CDR3 is CASRSGSSGNTIYF. Here the CDR3 DNA reads TGTGCCAGCCGGAGCGGGAGCTCTGGAAACACCATATATTTT.

The rearrangement joins TRBV6-1 to TRBJ1-4; D gene ambiguous. Trimming took off 5 bases at V and 3 bases at J, with 10 bases between the two ends. The CDR3 runs to 14 residues. Germline V CDR1 and CDR2: MNHNS, SASEGT. In DNA, the CDR3 is TGTGCCAGCAGTTCCCCGAGGGCTAATGAAAAACTGTTTTTT. The encoded protein is CASSSPRANEKLFF.

The rearrangement links TRBV7-9 to TRBJ2-7; D is ambiguous. V was clipped by 5 bases and J by 1 base, with 9 bases between them. The germline CDR1 and CDR2 sequences are SEHNR and FQNEAQ (reference sequence). The CDR3 is 13 residues long. CDR3 in DNA: TGTGCCAGCAGCCCCCGCTGGTCCTACGAGCAGTACTTC. Encoded protein: CASSPRWSYEQYF.

This clonotype was found a few times. V usage is TRBV20-1 and J usage is TRBJ1-1; D possibly corresponds to TRBD1 (5 bases). CDR1 is DFQATT and CDR2 is SNEGSKA in the germline V gene (reference sequence). The ends were cut back, 3 bases at V and 1 base at J, with 21 bases in the middle. This CDR3 has 17 amino acids. DNA for the CDR3: TGCAGTGCTAGGTCCCTTCTTCCCGGGACGGGGAACACTGAAGCTTTCTTT. Its translation is CSARSLLPGTGNTEAFF.

This chain connects TRBV21-1 to TRBJ2-5; the table's D call of TRBD1 was not tested on the DNA. TRBV21-1 is shown as a pseudogene. The CDR3 contains 17 residues. The CDR3 DNA follows: TGTGCCAGCAGCCCCAGGGGGACAGGGCGCTTTGGAGAGACCCAGTACTTC. This sequence encodes CASSPRGTGRFGETQYF.